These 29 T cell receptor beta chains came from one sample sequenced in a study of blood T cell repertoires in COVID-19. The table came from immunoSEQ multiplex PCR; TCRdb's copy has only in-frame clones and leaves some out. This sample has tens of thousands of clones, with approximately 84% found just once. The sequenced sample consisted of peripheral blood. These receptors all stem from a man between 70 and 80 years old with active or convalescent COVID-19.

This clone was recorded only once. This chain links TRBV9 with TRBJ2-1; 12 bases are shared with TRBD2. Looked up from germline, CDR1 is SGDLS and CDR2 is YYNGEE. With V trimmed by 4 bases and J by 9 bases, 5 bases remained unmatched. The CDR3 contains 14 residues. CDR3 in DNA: TGTGCCAGCAGCCCTAGCGGGAGGGCCCCTGAGCAGTTCTTC. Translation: CASSPSGRAPEQFF.

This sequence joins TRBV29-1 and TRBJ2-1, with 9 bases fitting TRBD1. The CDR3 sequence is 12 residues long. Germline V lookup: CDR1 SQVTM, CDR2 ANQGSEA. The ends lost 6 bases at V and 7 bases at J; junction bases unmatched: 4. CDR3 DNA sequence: TGCAGCGTACGACAGGGGGTGAATGAGCAGTTCTTC. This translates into CSVRQGVNEQFF.

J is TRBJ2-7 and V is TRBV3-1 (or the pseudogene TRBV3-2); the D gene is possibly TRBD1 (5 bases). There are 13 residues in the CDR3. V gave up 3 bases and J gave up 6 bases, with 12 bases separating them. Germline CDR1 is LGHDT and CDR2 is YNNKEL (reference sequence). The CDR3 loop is CASSQDDRSEQYF. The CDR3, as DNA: TGTGCCAGCAGCCAGGACGACAGATCCGAGCAGTACTTC.

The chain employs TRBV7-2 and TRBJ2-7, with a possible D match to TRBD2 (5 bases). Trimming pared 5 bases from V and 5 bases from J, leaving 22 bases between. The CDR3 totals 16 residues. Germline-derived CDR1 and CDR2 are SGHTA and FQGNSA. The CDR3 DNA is TGTGCCAGCAGCCCCTGGGGAGACCTGGGAGCGAACGAGCAGTACTTC. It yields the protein CASSPWGDLGANEQYF.

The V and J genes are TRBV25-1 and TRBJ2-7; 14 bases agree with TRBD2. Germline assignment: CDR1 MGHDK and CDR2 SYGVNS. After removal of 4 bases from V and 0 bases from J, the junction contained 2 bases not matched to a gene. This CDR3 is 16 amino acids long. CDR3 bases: TGTGCCAGCAGTGGGGGGACTAGCGGGAGCTCCTACGAGCAGTACTTC. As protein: CASSGGTSGSSYEQYF.

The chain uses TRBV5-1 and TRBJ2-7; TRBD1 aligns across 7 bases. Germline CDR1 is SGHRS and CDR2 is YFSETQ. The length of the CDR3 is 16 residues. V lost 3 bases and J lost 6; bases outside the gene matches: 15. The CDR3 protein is CASSSPTGVPQGEQYF. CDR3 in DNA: TGCGCCAGCAGCTCGCCAACAGGGGTCCCCCAGGGCGAGCAGTACTTC.

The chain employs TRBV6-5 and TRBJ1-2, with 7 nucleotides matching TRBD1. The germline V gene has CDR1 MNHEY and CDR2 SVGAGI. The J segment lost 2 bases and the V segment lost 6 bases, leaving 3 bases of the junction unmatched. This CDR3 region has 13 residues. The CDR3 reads CASSTGANYGYTF. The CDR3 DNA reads TGTGCCAGCAGCACAGGGGCCAACTATGGCTACACCTTC.

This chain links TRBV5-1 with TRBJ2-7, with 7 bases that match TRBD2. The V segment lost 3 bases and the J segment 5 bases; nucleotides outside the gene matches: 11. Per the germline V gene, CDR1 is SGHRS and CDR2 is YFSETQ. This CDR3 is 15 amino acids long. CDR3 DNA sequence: TGCGCCAGCAGCTCGGCTGGCGGGAGTGGGAACGAGCAGTACTTC. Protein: CASSSAGGSGNEQYF.

DNA of the CDR3: TGTGCCAGCAGCAACAGGGGACTGGGAGGCAATCAGCCCCAGCATTTT. Translation gives CASSNRGLGGNQPQHF. V is TRBV27 and J is TRBJ1-5, with 7 positions matching TRBD1. The J segment lost 2 bases and the V segment lost 6 bases, leaving 10 bases of the junction unmatched. Per germline, CDR1 MNHEY and CDR2 SMNVEV (reference sequence). This CDR3 region has 16 residues.

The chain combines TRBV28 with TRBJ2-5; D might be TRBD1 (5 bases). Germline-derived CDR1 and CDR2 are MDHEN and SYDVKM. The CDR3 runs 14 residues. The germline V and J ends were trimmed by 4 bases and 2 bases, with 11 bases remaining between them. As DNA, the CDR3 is TGTGCCAGCAGTTCCCCGGACAAGCAAGAGACCCAGTACTTC. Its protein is CASSSPDKQETQYF.

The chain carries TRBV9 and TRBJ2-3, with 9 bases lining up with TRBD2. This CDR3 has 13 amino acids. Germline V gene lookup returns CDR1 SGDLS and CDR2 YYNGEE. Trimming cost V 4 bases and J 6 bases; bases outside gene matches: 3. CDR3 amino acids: CASSRTSVDTQYF. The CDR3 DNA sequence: TGTGCCAGCAGCCGGACTAGCGTCGATACGCAGTATTTT.

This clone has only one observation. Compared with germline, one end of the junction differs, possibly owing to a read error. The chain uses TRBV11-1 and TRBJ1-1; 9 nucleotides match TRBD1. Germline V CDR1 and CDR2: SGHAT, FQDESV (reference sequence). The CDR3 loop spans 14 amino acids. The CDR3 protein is CASSPSRDRVESFF. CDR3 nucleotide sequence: TGTGCCAGCAGCCCGAGCCGGGACAGGGTTGAATCTTTCTTT. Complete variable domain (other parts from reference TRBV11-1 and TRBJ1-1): EAEVAQSPRYKITEKSQAVAFWCDPISGHATLYWYRQILGQGPELLVQFQDESVVDDSQLPKDRFSAERLKGVDSTLKIQPAELGDSAMYLCASSPSRDRVESFFGQGTRLTVV.

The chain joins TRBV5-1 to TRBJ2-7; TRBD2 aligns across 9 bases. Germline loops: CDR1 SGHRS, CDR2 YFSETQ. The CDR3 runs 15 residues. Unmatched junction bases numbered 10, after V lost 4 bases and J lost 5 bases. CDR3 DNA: TGCGCCAGCAGCCTCAACCTAGCGGGATCGAACGAGCAGTACTTC. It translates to CASSLNLAGSNEQYF. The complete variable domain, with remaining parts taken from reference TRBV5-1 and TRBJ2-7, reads KAGVTQTPRYLIKTRGQQVTLSCSPISGHRSVSWYQQTPGQGLQFLFEYFSETQRNKGNFPGRFSGRQFSNSRSEMNVSTLELGDSALYLCASSLNLAGSNEQYFGPGTRLTVT.

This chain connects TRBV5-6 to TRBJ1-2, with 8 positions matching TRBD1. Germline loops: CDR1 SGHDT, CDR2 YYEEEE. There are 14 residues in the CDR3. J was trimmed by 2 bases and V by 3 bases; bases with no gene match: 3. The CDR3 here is CASSSGTGNYGYTF. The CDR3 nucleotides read TGTGCCAGCAGCTCTGGGACAGGAAACTATGGCTACACCTTC.

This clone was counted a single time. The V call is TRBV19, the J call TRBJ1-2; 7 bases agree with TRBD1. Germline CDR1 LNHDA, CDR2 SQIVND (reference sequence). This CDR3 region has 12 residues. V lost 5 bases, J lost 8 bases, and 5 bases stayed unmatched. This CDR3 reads CASSAQGIGYTF. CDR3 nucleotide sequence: TGTGCCAGTAGTGCACAGGGGATCGGCTACACCTTC.

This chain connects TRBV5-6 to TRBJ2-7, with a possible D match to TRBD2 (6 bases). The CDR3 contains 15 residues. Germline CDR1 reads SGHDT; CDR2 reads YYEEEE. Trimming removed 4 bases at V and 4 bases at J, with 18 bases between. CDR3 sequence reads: CASSGVRGMVYEQYF. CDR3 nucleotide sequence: TGTGCCAGCAGCGGGGTCCGGGGGATGGTTTACGAGCAGTACTTC. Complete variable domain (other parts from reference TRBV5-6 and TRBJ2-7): DAGVTQSPTHLIKTRGQQVTLRCSPKSGHDTVSWYQQALGQGPQFIFQYYEEEERQRGNFPDRFSGHQFPNYSSELNVNALLLGDSALYLCASSGVRGMVYEQYFGPGTRLTVT.

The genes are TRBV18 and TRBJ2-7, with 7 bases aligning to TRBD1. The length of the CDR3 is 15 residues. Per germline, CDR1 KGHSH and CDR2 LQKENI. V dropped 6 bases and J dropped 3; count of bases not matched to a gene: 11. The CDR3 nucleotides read TGTGCCAGCTCGCCTAATAGGGACAGCGGCTACGAGCAGTACTTC. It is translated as CASSPNRDSGYEQYF.

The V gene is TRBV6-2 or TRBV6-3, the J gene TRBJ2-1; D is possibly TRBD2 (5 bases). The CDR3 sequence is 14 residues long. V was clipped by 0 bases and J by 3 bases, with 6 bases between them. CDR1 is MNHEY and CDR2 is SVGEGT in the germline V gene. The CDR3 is CASSYSDFYNEQFF. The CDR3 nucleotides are TGTGCCAGCAGTTACTCGGACTTCTACAATGAGCAGTTCTTC.

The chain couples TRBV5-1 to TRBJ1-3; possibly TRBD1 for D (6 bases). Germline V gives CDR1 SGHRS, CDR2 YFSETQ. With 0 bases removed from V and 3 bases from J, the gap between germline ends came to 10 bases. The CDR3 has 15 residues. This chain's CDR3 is CASSLGTAGGNTIYF. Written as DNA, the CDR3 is TGCGCCAGCAGCTTGGGGACAGCTGGTGGAAACACCATATATTTT.

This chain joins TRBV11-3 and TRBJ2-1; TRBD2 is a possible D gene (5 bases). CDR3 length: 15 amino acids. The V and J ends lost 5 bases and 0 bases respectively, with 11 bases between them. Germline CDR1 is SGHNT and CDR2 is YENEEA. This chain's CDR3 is CASSQGGSSYNEQFF. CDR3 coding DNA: TGTGCCAGCAGCCAAGGAGGTAGCTCCTACAATGAGCAGTTCTTC.

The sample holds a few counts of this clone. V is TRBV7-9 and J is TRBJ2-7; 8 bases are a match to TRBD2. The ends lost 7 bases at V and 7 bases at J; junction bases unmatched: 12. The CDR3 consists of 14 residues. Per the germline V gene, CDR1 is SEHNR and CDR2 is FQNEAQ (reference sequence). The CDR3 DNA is TGTGCCAGCACCCGGGGGGGTTCATCGTCTGAGCAGTACTTC. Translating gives CASTRGGSSSEQYF.

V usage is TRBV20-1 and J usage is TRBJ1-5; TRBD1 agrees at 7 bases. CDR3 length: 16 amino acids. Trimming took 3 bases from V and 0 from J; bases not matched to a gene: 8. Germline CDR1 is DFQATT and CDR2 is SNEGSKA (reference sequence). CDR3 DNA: TGCAGTGCTAGTGGGGACAGAGTTTATAGCAATCAGCCCCAGCATTTT. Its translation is CSASGDRVYSNQPQHF.

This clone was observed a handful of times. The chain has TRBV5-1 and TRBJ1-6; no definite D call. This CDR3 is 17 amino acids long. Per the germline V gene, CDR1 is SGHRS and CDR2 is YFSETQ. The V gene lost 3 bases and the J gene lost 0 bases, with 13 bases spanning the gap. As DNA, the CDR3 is TGCGCCAGCAGCTCCCTAGGAGTTAGCTCCTATAATTCACCCCTCCACTTT. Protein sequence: CASSSLGVSSYNSPLHF. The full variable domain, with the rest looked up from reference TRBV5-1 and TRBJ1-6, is KAGVTQTPRYLIKTRGQQVTLSCSPISGHRSVSWYQQTPGQGLQFLFEYFSETQRNKGNFPGRFSGRQFSNSRSEMNVSTLELGDSALYLCASSSLGVSSYNSPLHFGNGTRLTVT.

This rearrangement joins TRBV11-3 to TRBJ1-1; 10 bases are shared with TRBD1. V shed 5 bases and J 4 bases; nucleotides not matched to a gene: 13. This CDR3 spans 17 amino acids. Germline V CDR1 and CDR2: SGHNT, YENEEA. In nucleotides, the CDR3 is TGTGCCAGCAGCCCGACAGGGGGCTATGTTCGTATCACTGAAGCTTTCTTT. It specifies CASSPTGGYVRITEAFF.

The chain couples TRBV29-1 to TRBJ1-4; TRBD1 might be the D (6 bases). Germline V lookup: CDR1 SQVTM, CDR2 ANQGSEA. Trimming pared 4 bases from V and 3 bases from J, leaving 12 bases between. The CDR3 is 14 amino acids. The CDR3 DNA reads TGCAGCGTTGCAACAGGGTCGGCTAATGAAAAACTGTTTTTT. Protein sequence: CSVATGSANEKLFF.

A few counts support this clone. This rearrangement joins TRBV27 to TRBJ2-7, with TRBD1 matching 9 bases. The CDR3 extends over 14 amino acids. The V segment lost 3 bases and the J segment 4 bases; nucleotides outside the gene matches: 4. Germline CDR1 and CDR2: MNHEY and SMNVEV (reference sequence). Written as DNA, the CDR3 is TGTGCCAGCAGTTTTGGGACAGGGACATACGAGCAGTACTTC. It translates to CASSFGTGTYEQYF.

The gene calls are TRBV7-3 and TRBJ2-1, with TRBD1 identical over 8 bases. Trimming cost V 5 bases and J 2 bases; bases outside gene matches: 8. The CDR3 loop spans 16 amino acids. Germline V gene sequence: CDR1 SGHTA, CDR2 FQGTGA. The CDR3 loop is CASSTRTGKTYNEQFF. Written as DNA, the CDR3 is TGTGCCAGCAGCACAAGGACAGGGAAGACCTACAATGAGCAGTTCTTC. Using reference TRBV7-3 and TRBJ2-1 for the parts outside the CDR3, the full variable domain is GAGVSQTPSNKVTEKGKYVELRCDPISGHTALYWYRQSLGQGPEFLIYFQGTGAADDSGLPNDRFFAVRPEGSVSTLKIQRTERGDSAVYLCASSTRTGKTYNEQFFGPGTRLTVL.

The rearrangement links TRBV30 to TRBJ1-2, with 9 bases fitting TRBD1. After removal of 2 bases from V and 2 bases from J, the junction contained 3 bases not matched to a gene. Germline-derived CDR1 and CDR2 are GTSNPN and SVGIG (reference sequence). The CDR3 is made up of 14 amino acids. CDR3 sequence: CAWSWGTGNYGYTF. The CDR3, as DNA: TGTGCCTGGAGTTGGGGGACAGGGAACTATGGCTACACCTTC.

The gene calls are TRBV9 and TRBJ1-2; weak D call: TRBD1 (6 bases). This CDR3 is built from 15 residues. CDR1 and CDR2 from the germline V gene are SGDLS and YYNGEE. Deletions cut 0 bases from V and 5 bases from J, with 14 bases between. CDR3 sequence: CASSVAPGTQYGYTF. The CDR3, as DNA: TGTGCCAGCAGCGTAGCTCCCGGGACACAGTATGGCTACACCTTC.